The 19 T cell receptor beta chains below all came from one sample that was sequenced in a study of blood T cell repertoires in COVID-19. Sequencing used immunoSEQ multiplex PCR; TCRdb keeps in-frame clones, though not all of them. The table includes approximately 40,000 clones, roughly 85% detected once. The sample consisted of peripheral blood. These TCRs come from a man aged 55 to 70 with COVID-19, enrolled during active disease.

V usage is TRBV25-1 and J usage is TRBJ2-2, with 10 bases aligning to TRBD2. The V and J ends lost 2 bases and 6 bases, in that order; junction bases with no gene match: 9. Germline assignment: CDR1 MGHDK and CDR2 SYGVNS. The CDR3 totals 17 residues. The CDR3 DNA reads as TGTGCCAGCAGTGAACCTAGCGGGAGCTCCGGTGCCGGGGAGCTGTTTTTT. Encoded protein: CASSEPSGSSGAGELFF.

The V call is TRBV18, the J call TRBJ1-3, with D possibly matching TRBD1 (5 bases). This CDR3 comprises 14 residues. Germline CDR1 KGHSH, CDR2 LQKENI. V lost 5 bases, J lost 4 bases, and 12 bases lay in between. This CDR3 is CASSRGSGGNTIYF. CDR3 DNA: TGTGCCAGCTCAAGGGGCTCCGGCGGAAACACCATATATTTT. The entire variable domain, with the rest obtained from reference TRBV18 and TRBJ1-3, is as follows: NAGVMQNPRHLVRRRGQEARLRCSPMKGHSHVYWYRQLPEEGLKFMVYLQKENIIDESGMPKERFSAEFPKEGPSILRIQQVVRGDSAAYFCASSRGSGGNTIYFGEGSWLTVV.

The genes are TRBV5-5 and TRBJ1-6; 8 positions match TRBD1. The germline V gene encodes CDR1 SGHKS and CDR2 YYEKEE (reference sequence). The CDR3 runs 16 residues. Trimming took 0 bases from V and 5 from J; bases not matched to a gene: 4. The CDR3 coding sequence is TGTGCCAGCAGCTTGGGACAGGGGATCGATAATTCACCCCTCCACTTT. The encoded protein is CASSLGQGIDNSPLHF.

The J gene is TRBJ2-2, the V gene TRBV15; D may be TRBD1 (5 bases). The CDR3 has 17 residues. Germline values: CDR1 LNHNV, CDR2 YYDKDF (reference sequence). The germline V and J ends were trimmed by 0 bases and 2 bases, with 13 bases remaining between them. CDR3 bases: TGTGCCACCAGCAGAGATCCCTCGACAGTAAACACCGGGGAGCTGTTTTTT. Its translation is CATSRDPSTVNTGELFF.

J is TRBJ2-7 and V is TRBV7-2; D is unresolved. The CDR3 spans 13 residues. Germline loops: CDR1 SGHTA, CDR2 FQGNSA. Trimming took off 3 bases at V and 0 bases at J, with 6 bases between the two ends. The CDR3 DNA follows: TGTGCCAGCAGCTTCGACATCTCCTACGAGCAGTACTTC. This gives the protein CASSFDISYEQYF.

This chain connects TRBV27 to TRBJ2-7, with D maybe TRBD2 (6 bases). Germline values: CDR1 MNHEY, CDR2 SMNVEV (reference sequence). This CDR3 has 13 residues. The V gene lost 2 bases and the J gene lost 5 bases, with 10 bases spanning the gap. The CDR3 coding sequence is TGTGCCAGCAGTTTAAATTCGGGGGACGAGCAGTACTTC. This gives the protein CASSLNSGDEQYF.

The chain couples TRBV30 to TRBJ2-5, with no clear D. CDR3 length equals 13 residues. V lost 1 base, J lost 0 bases, and 6 bases lay in between. The germline CDR1 and CDR2 sequences are GTSNPN and SVGIG (reference sequence). Here the CDR3 reads CAWSGLYQETQYF. In DNA, the CDR3 is TGTGCCTGGAGTGGCCTATACCAAGAGACCCAGTACTTC.

The chain couples TRBV19 to TRBJ1-6; no clear D. The CDR3 extends over 15 amino acids. Trimming left V 3 bases short and J 7 bases short, with 13 bases between. Germline assignment: CDR1 LNHDA and CDR2 SQIVND (reference sequence). The CDR3 nucleotides are TGTGCCAGTAGTATCTCGGCAGGCACAAATTCACCCCTCCACTTT. This codes for CASSISAGTNSPLHF.

This clone is a singleton in its sample. V is TRBV7-8 and J is TRBJ2-3; 9 nucleotides agree with TRBD2. Germline CDR1 is SGHVS and CDR2 is FQNEAQ. The CDR3 has 16 residues. V trimming: 1 base; J trimming: 5 bases; junction bases outside the gene matches: 7. The CDR3 loop reads CASSLVQREVRDTQYF. CDR3 sequence (DNA): TGTGCCAGCAGCTTAGTTCAGCGGGAGGTTAGAGATACGCAGTATTTT.

The chain uses TRBV11-1 and TRBJ1-2, with a tentative D call TRBD1 (5 bases). CDR3 length: 15 amino acids. Trimming shortened V by 6 bases and J by 3 bases, and 17 bases separated the two germline ends. Germline CDR1 and CDR2: SGHAT and FQDESV (reference sequence). The CDR3 bases are TGTGCCAGCAGTCACCCGGCCCAGGGTTACTATGGCTACACCTTC. Protein: CASSHPAQGYYGYTF.

The rearrangement uses TRBV30 and TRBJ2-5; D perhaps matches TRBD2 (7 bases). V shed 1 base and J shed 5 bases, with 14 bases lying between them. In germline, CDR1 is GTSNPN, CDR2 SVGIG (reference sequence). This CDR3 comprises 14 residues. The CDR3 here is CAWSGVAGAETQYF. CDR3 bases: TGTGCCTGGAGTGGTGTCGCGGGGGCTGAGACCCAGTACTTC.

This sequence joins TRBV6-5 and TRBJ2-7; D perhaps matches TRBD1 (5 bases). Germline values: CDR1 MNHEY, CDR2 SVGAGI. Trimming removed 11 bases at V and 7 bases at J, with 18 bases between. This CDR3 spans 12 amino acids. CDR3 residues: CAAADTQGEQYF. Here the CDR3 DNA reads TGTGCCGCCGCGGACACTCAAGGAGAGCAGTACTTC.

For the CDR3, the DNA is TGTGCCAGCATGCCGGGACAGGTTGTGGATCAGCCCCAGCATTTT. Protein product: CASMPGQVVDQPQHF. V and J are TRBV19 and TRBJ1-5; 8 nucleotides match TRBD1. V was pared by 9 bases and J by 5 bases, with 12 bases of the junction left unmatched. The CDR3 is made up of 15 amino acids. CDR1 and CDR2 from the germline V gene are LNHDA and SQIVND (reference sequence).

The chain carries TRBV19 and TRBJ2-2; possible D gene TRBD1, 6 bases. Trimming removed 5 bases at V and 6 bases at J, with 10 bases between. Germline CDR1 LNHDA, CDR2 SQIVND (reference sequence). The CDR3 is made up of 13 amino acids. Here the CDR3 DNA reads TGTGCCAGTAGTCAACAGGGATCCGGGGAGCTGTTTTTT. Residues: CASSQQGSGELFF. The whole variable domain, remainder taken from reference TRBV19 and TRBJ2-2, is DGGITQSPKYLFRKEGQNVTLSCEQNLNHDAMYWYRQDPGQGLRLIYYSQIVNDFQKGDIAEGYSVSREKKESFPLTVTSAQKNPTAFYLCASSQQGSGELFFGEGSRLTVL.

J is TRBJ2-3 and V is TRBV5-1; TRBD2 aligns across 8 bases. Germline loops: CDR1 SGHRS, CDR2 YFSETQ. Germline trimming cut 1 base from V and 0 bases from J; bases unmatched to any gene: 4. The CDR3 sequence is 16 residues long. The CDR3 DNA sequence: TGCGCCAGCAGCTTGCGTAGCGGGACTAGCACAGATACGCAGTATTTT. This translates into CASSLRSGTSTDTQYF.

J is TRBJ2-5 and V is TRBV5-5; TRBD2 matches at 13 bases. This CDR3 spans 16 amino acids. The V and J ends lost 1 base and 4 bases, in that order; junction bases with no gene match: 4. The germline V gene encodes CDR1 SGHKS and CDR2 YYEKEE (reference sequence). The CDR3 DNA reads as TGTGCCAGCAGCTTGTGGACTAGCGGGAGAAGAGAGACCCAGTACTTC. Protein sequence: CASSLWTSGRRETQYF. Full variable domain (remainder filled in from reference TRBV5-5 and TRBJ2-5): DAGVTQSPTHLIKTRGQQVTLRCSPISGHKSVSWYQQVLGQGPQFIFQYYEKEERGRGNFPDRFSARQFPNYSSELNVNALLLGDSALYLCASSLWTSGRRETQYFGPGTRLLVL.

The chain employs TRBV11-1 and TRBJ2-7; 9 nucleotides agree with TRBD1. This CDR3 comprises 14 residues. V shed 5 bases, J shed 6 bases, and the junction held 8 bases outside the gene matches. The V gene's germline CDR1 is SGHAT and CDR2 FQDESV (reference sequence). The CDR3 DNA reads TGTGCCAGCAGCCCCTCGGGACAGGGTGGCGAGCAGTACTTC. It is translated as CASSPSGQGGEQYF.

The V call is TRBV4-2, the J call TRBJ1-3; 7 bases map to TRBD1. This CDR3 region has 17 residues. Unmatched junction bases numbered 11, after V lost 4 bases and J lost 2 bases. CDR1 LGHNA and CDR2 YNFKEQ come from the germline V gene. CDR3 residues: CASSPTTPGTAGNTIYF. The CDR3 DNA reads TGTGCCAGCAGCCCGACGACCCCCGGGACAGCTGGAAACACCATATATTTT.

The V call is TRBV5-1, the J call TRBJ2-3; weak D call: TRBD1 (5 bases). The CDR3 has 16 residues. Germline V gene data show CDR1 as SGHRS and CDR2 as YFSETQ. Trimming pared 1 base from V and 2 bases from J, leaving 14 bases between. The CDR3 loop is CASSLPKWGPTDTQYF. The DNA of the CDR3 is TGCGCCAGCAGCTTGCCGAAGTGGGGCCCCACAGATACGCAGTATTTT.